The sequence of this T cell receptor beta chain was determined in a study of shared clonotypes between healthy human individuals. This clone was observed a single time. V gave up 10 bases and J gave up 0 bases, with 10 bases separating them. Germline V gene sequence: CDR1 MGHDK, CDR2 SYGVNS. The CDR3 has 12 residues. Sequenced by immunoSEQ multiplex PCR; TCRdb stores in-frame clones only, minus some. The data hold about 990,000 clones, with 78% observed a single time. CD4+ cells underwent separation, giving CD45RA+ naive and CD45RA-negative memory subsets. This rearrangement joins TRBV25-1 to TRBJ2-7; D is uncertain. The sequencing input was memory CD4+ T cells from PBMCs. Documented subset: CD45RA-negative fraction. This TCR came from a man aged 18-30 years in good health. Some clones in this sample may be carry-over from other donors' samples. The CDR3 nucleotides are TGTGCCACCATAGGGTCCTCCTACGAGCAGTACTTC. It codes for CATIGSSYEQYF.